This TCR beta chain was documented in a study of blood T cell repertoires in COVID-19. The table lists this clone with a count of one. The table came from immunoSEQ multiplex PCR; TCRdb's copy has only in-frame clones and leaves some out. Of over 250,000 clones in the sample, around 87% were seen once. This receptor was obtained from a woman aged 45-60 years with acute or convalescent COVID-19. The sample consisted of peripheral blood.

CDR3 residues: CASSPLNGQNEKLFF. The CDR3 coding sequence is TGTGCCAGCTCACCATTAAACGGACAGAATGAAAAACTGTTTTTT. The V call is TRBV18, the J call TRBJ1-4; weak D call: TRBD1 (6 bases). Germline V gives CDR1 KGHSH, CDR2 LQKENI. Trimming left V 2 bases short and J 5 bases short, with 12 bases between. This CDR3 comprises 15 residues. The full variable domain, completed using reference TRBV18 and TRBJ1-4, is NAGVMQNPRHLVRRRGQEARLRCSPMKGHSHVYWYRQLPEEGLKFMVYLQKENIIDESGMPKERFSAEFPKEGPSILRIQQVVRGDSAAYFCASSPLNGQNEKLFFGSGTQLSVL.